The entry that follows covers one TCR beta chain sequence. As handled by the study authors: Nucleated cell counts were estimated from reference gene primer amplification. Clones were sequenced by immunoSEQ multiplex PCR, and TCRdb holds only the in-frame ones, with some missing. V and J calls and clone size are given by that table; D and trimming were obtained from the DNA. The table has approximately 210,000 clones, around 84% seen once. This specimen comes from a study of blood T cell repertoires in COVID-19. About the research overall: Both acute and convalescent COVID-19 samples were obtained from the United States, Italy and Spain. T cells, B-cell-depleted T cells, or PBMCs supplied cDNA or gDNA.

Germline V gives CDR1 SEHNR, CDR2 FQNEAQ (reference sequence). After removal of 5 bases from V and 8 bases from J, the junction contained 0 bases not matched to a gene. CDR3 length equals 13 residues. It was during active infection that Seattle patients were enrolled and then longitudinally followed. Sequenced input: peripheral blood. The sequence was obtained from a woman aged 80 or over with COVID-19, enrolled during active disease. V gene TRBV7-9 combines with J gene TRBJ1-6; 10 bases align to TRBD1. The CDR3 bases are TGTGCCAGCAGCGGGACAGGGGATTCACCCCTCCACTTT. Protein product: CASSGTGDSPLHF.